This T cell receptor beta chain derives from a study of early T cells in non-severe SARS-CoV-2 infection. Study-level points and caveats: Matching results from VDJdb favored anti-spike CD8 responses, leaving private and CD4 specificities undetected.

The V gene's germline CDR1 is MNHEY and CDR2 SVGAGI. The CDR3 covers 15 residues. The junction had 4 bases not matched to a gene; V was cut back by 6 bases and J by 0 bases. MiXCR, run by TCRdb on the 5' RACE reads, gives a single entry per CDR3 protein. The top ten clones hold less than 9.5% of a sample with approximately 81,000 distinct CDR3 sequences, 6% to 7% of them seen once. Note on this clonotype: Its specificity is unknown.

The chain links TRBV6-5 to TRBJ2-3, with TRBD2 identical over 9 bases. Specimen: whole blood. The TCR comes from an adult who was a healthcare worker with PCR-confirmed SARS-CoV-2 infection or an uninfected control (not recorded which). The CDR3 here is CASSPSGRSTDTQYF. The CDR3 DNA is TGTGCCAGCAGCCCAAGCGGGAGGAGCACAGATACGCAGTATTTT.